This T cell receptor (beta chain) stems from a study of T cell responses to AZD1222 COVID-19 vaccine. Study-wide points: Only six AZD1222 recipients tested seropositive at baseline. In a largely white British group with more females than males, clonal diversity was possibly underestimated.

In germline, CDR1 is LGHDT, CDR2 YNNKEL (reference sequence). V lost 4 bases, J lost 3 bases, and 7 bases lay in between. The CDR3 extends over 12 amino acids. Remarks on this clone: Its antigen remains unidentified.

Measured with immunoSEQ multiplex PCR; TCRdb has only the in-frame clones, and not every one. This table holds more than 100,000 clones, 90% to 95% found once. The TCR was taken from an adult who received the AZD1222 COVID-19 vaccine. This material consisted of peripheral blood, taken 28 days after the second AZD1222 dose. V is TRBV3-1 (or the pseudogene TRBV3-2) and J is TRBJ2-7; D is undetermined. CDR3 DNA sequence: TGTGCCAGCAGCCGCCTAAACTACGAGCAGTACTTC. This encodes CASSRLNYEQYF.